This T cell receptor (beta chain) was identified in a study of OX40 agonist ivuxolimab in advanced cancers. TCRdb's table, derived via immunoSEQ multiplex PCR, lists solely in-frame clones and lacks some. The sample holds around 100,000 clones, roughly 90% seen once. Study outcomes and limitations: Both blood CD4+ and CD8+ T cells showed clonal growth by week 6 at 0.1 to 3.0 mg/kg. In the 0.1-3.0 mg/kg groups, partial responders showed among the lowest expansion.

This CDR3 is 15 amino acids long. Trimming cost V 4 bases and J 5 bases; bases outside gene matches: 6. Germline V gene lookup returns CDR1 SNHLY and CDR2 FYNNEI. Exclusion applied to patients with autoimmune disease history or systemic immunosuppression. Blood got drawn at baseline, again on cycle 4 day 1, and then on cycle 7 day 1. Note on this clone: Its antigen is unidentified.

V is TRBV2 and J is TRBJ2-2; 8 bases line up with TRBD2. This receptor was obtained from an adult with an advanced solid tumor such as melanoma, head and neck, liver or kidney cancer. The material was CD4+ or CD8+ T cells sorted from blood, obtained in a trial of the OX40 agonist ivuxolimab. CDR3 in amino acids: CASSAVAGPTGELFF. The CDR3 nucleotides are TGTGCCAGCAGTGCGGTAGCGGGGCCGACCGGGGAGCTGTTTTTT.